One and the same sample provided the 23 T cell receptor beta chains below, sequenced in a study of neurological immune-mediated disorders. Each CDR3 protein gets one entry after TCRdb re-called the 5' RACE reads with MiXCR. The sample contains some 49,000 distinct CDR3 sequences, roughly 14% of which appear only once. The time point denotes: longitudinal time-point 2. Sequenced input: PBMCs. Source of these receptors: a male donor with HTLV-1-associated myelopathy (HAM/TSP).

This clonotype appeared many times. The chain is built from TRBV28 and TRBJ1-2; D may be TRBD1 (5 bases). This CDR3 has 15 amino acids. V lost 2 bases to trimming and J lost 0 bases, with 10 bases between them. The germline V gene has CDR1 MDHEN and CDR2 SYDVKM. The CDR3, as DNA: TGTGCCAGCAGTTTAGGGGGATGGACTAACTATGGCTACACCTTC. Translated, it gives CASSLGGWTNYGYTF.

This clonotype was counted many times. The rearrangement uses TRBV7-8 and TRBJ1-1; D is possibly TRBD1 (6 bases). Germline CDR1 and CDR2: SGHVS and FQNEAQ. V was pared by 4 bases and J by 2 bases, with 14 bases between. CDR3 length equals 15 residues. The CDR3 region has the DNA TGTGCCAGCAGCTGGGGGGCGGGGGGAAACACTGAAGCTTTCTTT. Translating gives CASSWGAGGNTEAFF.

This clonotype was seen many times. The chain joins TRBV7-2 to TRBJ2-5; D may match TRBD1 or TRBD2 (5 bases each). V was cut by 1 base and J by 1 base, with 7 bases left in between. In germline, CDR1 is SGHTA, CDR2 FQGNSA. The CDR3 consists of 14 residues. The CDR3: CASSLGGTQETQYF. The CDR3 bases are TGTGCCAGCAGCTTAGGTGGGACCCAAGAGACCCAGTACTTC.

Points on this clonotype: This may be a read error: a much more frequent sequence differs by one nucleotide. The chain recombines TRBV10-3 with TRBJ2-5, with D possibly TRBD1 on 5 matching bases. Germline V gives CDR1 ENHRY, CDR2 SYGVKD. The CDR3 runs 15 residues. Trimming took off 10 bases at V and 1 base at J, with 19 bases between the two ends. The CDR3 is CATLKGFGLQETQYF. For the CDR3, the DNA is TGTGCCACGCTAAAGGGGTTCGGCCTCCAAGAGACCCAGTACTTC.

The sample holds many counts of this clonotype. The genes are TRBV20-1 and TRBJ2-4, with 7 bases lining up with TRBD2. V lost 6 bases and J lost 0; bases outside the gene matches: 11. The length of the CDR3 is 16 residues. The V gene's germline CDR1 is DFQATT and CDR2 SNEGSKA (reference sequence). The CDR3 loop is CSATNPSGGAKNIQYF. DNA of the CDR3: TGCAGTGCAACGAACCCTTCGGGGGGAGCCAAAAACATTCAGTACTTC.

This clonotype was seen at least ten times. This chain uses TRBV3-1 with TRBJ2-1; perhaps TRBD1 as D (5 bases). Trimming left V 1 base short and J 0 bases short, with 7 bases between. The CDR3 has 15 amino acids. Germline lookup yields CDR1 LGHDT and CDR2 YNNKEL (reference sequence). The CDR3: CASSQGQSSYNEQFF. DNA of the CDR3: TGTGCCAGCAGCCAAGGACAGAGCTCCTACAATGAGCAGTTCTTC.

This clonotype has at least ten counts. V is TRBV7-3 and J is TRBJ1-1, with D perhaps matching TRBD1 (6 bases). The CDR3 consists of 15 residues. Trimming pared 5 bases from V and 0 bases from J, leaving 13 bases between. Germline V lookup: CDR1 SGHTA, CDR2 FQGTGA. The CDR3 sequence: CASSPGTTMNTEAFF. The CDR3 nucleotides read TGTGCCAGCAGCCCAGGGACAACCATGAACACTGAAGCTTTCTTT.

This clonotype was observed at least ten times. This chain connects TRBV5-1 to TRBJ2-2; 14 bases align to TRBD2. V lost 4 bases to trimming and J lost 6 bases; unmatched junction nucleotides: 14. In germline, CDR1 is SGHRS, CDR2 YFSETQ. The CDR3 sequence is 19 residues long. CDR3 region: CASSTTPRLAGGQAGELFF. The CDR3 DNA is TGCGCCAGCAGCACAACACCTCGACTAGCGGGGGGGCAGGCCGGGGAGCTGTTTTTT. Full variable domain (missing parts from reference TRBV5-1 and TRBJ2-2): KAGVTQTPRYLIKTRGQQVTLSCSPISGHRSVSWYQQTPGQGLQFLFEYFSETQRNKGNFPGRFSGRQFSNSRSEMNVSTLELGDSALYLCASSTTPRLAGGQAGELFFGEGSRLTVL.

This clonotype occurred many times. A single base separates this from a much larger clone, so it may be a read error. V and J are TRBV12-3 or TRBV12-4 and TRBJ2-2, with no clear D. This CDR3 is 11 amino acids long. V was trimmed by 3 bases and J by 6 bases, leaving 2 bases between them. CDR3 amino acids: CASSFPGELFF. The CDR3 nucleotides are TGTGCCAGCAGTTTCCCCGGGGAGCTGTTTTTT.

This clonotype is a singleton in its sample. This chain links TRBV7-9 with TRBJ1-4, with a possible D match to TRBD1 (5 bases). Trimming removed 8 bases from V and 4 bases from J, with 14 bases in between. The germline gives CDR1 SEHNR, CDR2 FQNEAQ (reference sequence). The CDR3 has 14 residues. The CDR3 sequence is CASGGDAGNEKLFF. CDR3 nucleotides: TGTGCCAGCGGAGGGGACGCCGGTAATGAAAAACTGTTTTTT.

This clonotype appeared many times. The CDR3 is CASSRPNQPQHF. In DNA, the CDR3 is TGTGCCAGCAGTAGACCTAATCAGCCCCAGCATTTT. The rearrangement links TRBV6-2 or TRBV6-3 to TRBJ1-5; the D is unclear. Trimming cost V 5 bases and J 4 bases, with 6 bases left between them. The CDR3 sequence is 12 residues long. Germline V gene data show CDR1 as MNHEY and CDR2 as SVGEGT.

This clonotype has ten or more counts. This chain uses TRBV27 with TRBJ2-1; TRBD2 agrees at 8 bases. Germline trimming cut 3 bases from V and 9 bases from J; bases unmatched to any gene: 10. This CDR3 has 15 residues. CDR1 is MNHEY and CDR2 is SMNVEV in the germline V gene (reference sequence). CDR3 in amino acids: CASSFGAGGGPEQFF. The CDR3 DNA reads TGTGCCAGCAGTTTTGGGGCCGGGGGGGGTCCTGAGCAGTTCTTC.

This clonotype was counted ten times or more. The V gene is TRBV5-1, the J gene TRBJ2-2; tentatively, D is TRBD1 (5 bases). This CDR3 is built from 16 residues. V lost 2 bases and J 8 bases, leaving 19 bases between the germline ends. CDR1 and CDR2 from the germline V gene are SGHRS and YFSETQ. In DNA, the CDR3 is TGCGCCAGCAGCTTTTCATTCTCAGGGTCGATGGGGGAGCTGTTTTTT. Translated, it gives CASSFSFSGSMGELFF.

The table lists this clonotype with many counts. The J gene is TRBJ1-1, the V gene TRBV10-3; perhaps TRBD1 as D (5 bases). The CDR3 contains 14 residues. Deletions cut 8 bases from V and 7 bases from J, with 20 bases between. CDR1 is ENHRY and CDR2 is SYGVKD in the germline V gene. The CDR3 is CAIGDSSKVGEAFF. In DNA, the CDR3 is TGTGCCATCGGCGACAGTAGTAAAGTGGGTGAAGCTTTCTTT.

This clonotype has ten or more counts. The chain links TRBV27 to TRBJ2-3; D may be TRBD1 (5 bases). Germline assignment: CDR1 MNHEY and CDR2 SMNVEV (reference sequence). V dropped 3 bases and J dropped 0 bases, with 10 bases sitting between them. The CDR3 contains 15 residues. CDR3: CASSFQGRSTDTQYF. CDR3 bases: TGTGCCAGCAGTTTTCAGGGCCGTAGCACAGATACGCAGTATTTT.

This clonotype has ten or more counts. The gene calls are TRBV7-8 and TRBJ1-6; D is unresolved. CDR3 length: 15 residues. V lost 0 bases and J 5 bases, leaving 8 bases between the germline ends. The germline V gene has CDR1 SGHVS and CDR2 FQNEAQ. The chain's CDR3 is CASSLAGSDNSPLHF. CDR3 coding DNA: TGTGCCAGCAGCTTAGCGGGATCGGATAATTCACCCCTCCACTTT.

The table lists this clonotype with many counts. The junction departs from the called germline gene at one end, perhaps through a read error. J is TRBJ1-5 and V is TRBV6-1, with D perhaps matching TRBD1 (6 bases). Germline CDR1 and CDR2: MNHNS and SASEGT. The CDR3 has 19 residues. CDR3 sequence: CASREEMRGVSFSNQPQHF. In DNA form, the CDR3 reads TGTGCCAGCAGGGAAGAGATGAGGGGGGTATCTTTCAGCAATCAGCCCCAGCATTTT.

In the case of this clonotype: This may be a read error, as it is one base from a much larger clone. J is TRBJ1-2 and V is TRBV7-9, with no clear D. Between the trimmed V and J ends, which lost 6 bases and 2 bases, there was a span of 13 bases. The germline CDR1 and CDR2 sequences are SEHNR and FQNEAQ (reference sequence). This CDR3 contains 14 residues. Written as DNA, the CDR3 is TGTGCCAGCAGATACCCGAACGAAAACTATGGCTACACCTTC. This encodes CASRYPNENYGYTF. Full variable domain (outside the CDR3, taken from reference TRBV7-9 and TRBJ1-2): DTGVSQNPRHKITKRGQNVTFRCDPISEHNRLYWYRQTLGQGPEFLTYFQNEAQLEKSRLLSDRFSAERPKGSFSTLEIQRTEQGDSAMYLCASRYPNENYGYTFGSGTRLTVV.

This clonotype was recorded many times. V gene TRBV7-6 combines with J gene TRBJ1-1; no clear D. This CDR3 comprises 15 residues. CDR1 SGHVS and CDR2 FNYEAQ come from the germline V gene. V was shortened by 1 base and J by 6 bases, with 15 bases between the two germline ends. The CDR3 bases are TGTGCCAGCAGCTTAGGGGTCGGGCAGGACTCTGAAGCTTTCTTT. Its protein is CASSLGVGQDSEAFF.

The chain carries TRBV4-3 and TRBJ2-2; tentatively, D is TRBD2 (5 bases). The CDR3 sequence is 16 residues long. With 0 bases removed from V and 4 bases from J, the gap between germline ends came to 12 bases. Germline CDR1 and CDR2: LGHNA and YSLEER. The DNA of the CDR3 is TGCGCCAGCAGCCAAGAGGCCGCTAGCTTCACCGGGGAGCTGTTTTTT. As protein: CASSQEAASFTGELFF.

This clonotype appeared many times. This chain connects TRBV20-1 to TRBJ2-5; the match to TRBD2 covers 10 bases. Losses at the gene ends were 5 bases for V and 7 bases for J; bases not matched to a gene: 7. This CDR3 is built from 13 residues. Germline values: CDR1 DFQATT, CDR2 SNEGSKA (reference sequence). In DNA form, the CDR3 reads TGCAGTGCTGAGGGAGTAGCGGGGGGGACCCAGTACTTC. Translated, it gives CSAEGVAGGTQYF.

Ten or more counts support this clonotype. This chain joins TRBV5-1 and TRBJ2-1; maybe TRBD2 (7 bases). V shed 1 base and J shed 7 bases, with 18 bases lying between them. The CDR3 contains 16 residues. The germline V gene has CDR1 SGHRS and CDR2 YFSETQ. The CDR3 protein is CASSLFPGGPENEQFF. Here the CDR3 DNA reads TGCGCCAGCAGCTTGTTCCCCGGGGGGCCGGAGAATGAGCAGTTCTTC.

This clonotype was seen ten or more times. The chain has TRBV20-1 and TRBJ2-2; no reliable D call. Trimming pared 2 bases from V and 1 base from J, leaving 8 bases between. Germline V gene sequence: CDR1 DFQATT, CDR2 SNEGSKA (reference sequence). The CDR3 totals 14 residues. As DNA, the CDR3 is TGCAGTGCTAGATTTTCGGGGAACACCGGGGAGCTGTTTTTT. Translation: CSARFSGNTGELFF.